The sample holds one count of the clone carrying this T cell receptor (beta chain). Germline CDR1 SGDLS, CDR2 YYNGEE. CDR3 length: 16 residues. The V and J ends lost 3 bases and 3 bases respectively, with 13 bases between them. The data were obtained in a study of technical replicates of blood from several donors. Produced via immunoSEQ multiplex PCR; TCRdb's table is partial and in-frame only. This sample yields around 58,000 clones, of which more than 85% are seen a single time; over 4% belongs to the top ten. The chain combines TRBV9 with TRBJ1-6; D is ambiguous. This clonotype was sampled from a human donor in good health. Some clones in this sample may be carry-over from other donors' samples. The specimen sequenced was PBMCs. The CDR3: CASSARRADYNSPLHF. Written as DNA, the CDR3 is TGTGCCAGCAGCGCCCGGAGGGCAGACTATAATTCACCCCTCCACTTT. Full variable domain (rest looked up from reference TRBV9 and TRBJ1-6): DSGVTQTPKHLITATGQRVTLRCSPRSGDLSVYWYQQSLDQGLQFLIQYYNGEERAKGNILERFSAQQFPDLHSELNLSSLELGDSALYFCASSARRADYNSPLHFGNGTRLTVT.